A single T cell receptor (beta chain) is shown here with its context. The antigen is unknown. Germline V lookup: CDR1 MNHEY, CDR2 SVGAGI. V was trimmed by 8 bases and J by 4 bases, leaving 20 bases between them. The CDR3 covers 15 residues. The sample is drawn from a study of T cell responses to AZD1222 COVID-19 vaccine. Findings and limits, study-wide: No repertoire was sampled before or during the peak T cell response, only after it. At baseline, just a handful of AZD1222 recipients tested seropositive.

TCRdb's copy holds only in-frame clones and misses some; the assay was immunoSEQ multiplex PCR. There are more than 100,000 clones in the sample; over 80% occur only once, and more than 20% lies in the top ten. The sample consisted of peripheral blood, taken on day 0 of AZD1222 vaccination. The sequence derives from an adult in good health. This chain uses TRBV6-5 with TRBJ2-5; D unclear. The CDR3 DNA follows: TGTGCCAGCTACGACCGGGCCAGGCGCCCAGAGACCCAGTACTTC. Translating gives CASYDRARRPETQYF.